Each of the 2 T cell receptor beta chains below was sequenced from the same sample in a study of cytomegalovirus exposure and HLA in healthy donors. Vbeta (60) and Jbeta (13) primers were used in the PCR. Clones were read by immunoSEQ multiplex PCR, and TCRdb kept only the in-frame ones, dropping some. The profile shows 76,000 or so clones, about 69% of them singletons. Input material: PBMCs. These receptors were taken from a woman in her 40s in good health and CMV-seropositive.

This clone was seen only once. The chain recombines TRBV7-9 with TRBJ2-1; weak D call: TRBD1 (5 bases). Germline CDR1 reads SEHNR; CDR2 reads FQNEAQ (reference sequence). V lost 2 bases and J lost 9, with 11 bases in between. The CDR3 sequence is 13 residues long. The CDR3 here is CASSLPGSGEQFF. In nucleotides, the CDR3 is TGTGCCAGCAGCTTACCAGGGTCGGGTGAGCAGTTCTTC.

CDR3 sequence: CASSLQGGGNTIYF. The CDR3 coding sequence is TGCGCCAGCAGCTTACAGGGGGGCGGAAACACCATATATTTT. The genes are TRBV5-1 and TRBJ1-3; 8 positions agree with TRBD1. The length of the CDR3 is 14 residues. Trimming cost V 2 bases and J 4 bases; bases outside gene matches: 2. The germline V gene encodes CDR1 SGHRS and CDR2 YFSETQ.